This entry lists 20 T cell receptor beta chains sequenced from one sample in a study of response to subunit inactivated influenza vaccine. A single record per CDR3 protein comes from TCRdb applying MiXCR to the RT-PCR reads. The repertoire has about 780,000 distinct CDR3 sequences, 18% of them found once; the top ten carry roughly a tenth. Sequenced material: PBMCs from blood, taken roughly 5 days after vaccination. The receptors were sampled from a man aged 45-60 years who received an inactivated influenza vaccine.

This clonotype was seen at least ten times. This chain uses TRBV6-2 or TRBV6-3 with TRBJ2-4; the D is unclear. The CDR3 has 12 amino acids. Between the trimmed V and J ends, which lost 8 bases and 8 bases, there was a span of 13 bases. Germline V gene data show CDR1 as MNHEY and CDR2 as SVGEGT. The CDR3, as DNA: TGTGCCAGCGTTGACCCACCCCACATTCAGTACTTC. As protein: CASVDPPHIQYF.

The chain links TRBV6-6 to TRBJ1-1, with unresolved D. The CDR3 runs 13 residues. Germline loops: CDR1 MNHNY, CDR2 SVGAGI (reference sequence). Trimming took off 2 bases at V and 6 bases at J, with 10 bases between the two ends. The CDR3 loop is CASSYPPGPEAFF. Here the CDR3 DNA reads TGTGCCAGCAGTTACCCCCCTGGACCTGAAGCTTTCTTT.

The rearrangement joins TRBV5-1 to TRBJ2-1, with TRBD1 matching over 10 bases. Losses at the gene ends were 4 bases for V and 3 bases for J; bases not matched to a gene: 4. Germline CDR1 reads SGHRS; CDR2 reads YFSETQ. The CDR3 is made up of 15 amino acids. The CDR3 DNA is TGCGCCAGCAGCGCCCGGGACAGGGGCTACAATGAGCAGTTCTTC. It yields the protein CASSARDRGYNEQFF.

The genes are TRBV12-3 or TRBV12-4 and TRBJ2-1; D gene uncertain. The CDR3 extends over 14 amino acids. Trimming took 3 bases from V and 5 from J, leaving 11 bases between them. CDR3: CASSFSMSNNEQFF. CDR3 bases: TGTGCCAGCAGTTTTTCGATGTCTAACAATGAGCAGTTCTTC.

This clonotype was observed a handful of times. This rearrangement joins TRBV20-1 to TRBJ2-7, with 8 bases that match TRBD1. In germline, CDR1 is DFQATT, CDR2 SNEGSKA (reference sequence). V trimming: 7 bases; J trimming: 12 bases; junction bases outside the gene matches: 8. The CDR3 has 10 amino acids. The DNA of the CDR3 is TGCAGTGTTAGTGGACAGGGCCGGTACTTC. This translates into CSVSGQGRYF.

This clonotype appeared many times. The chain combines TRBV10-3 with TRBJ2-3; the D gene is possibly TRBD2 (5 bases). Trimming took off 5 bases at V and 0 bases at J, with 9 bases between the two ends. The CDR3 consists of 14 residues. Germline-derived CDR1 and CDR2 are ENHRY and SYGVKD. DNA of the CDR3: TGTGCCATCAGTAGCGGAGGAAGCACAGATACGCAGTATTTT. It encodes CAISSGGSTDTQYF.

The J gene is TRBJ2-7, the V gene TRBV7-2, with a possible D match to TRBD2 (5 bases). The CDR3 totals 15 residues. V was cut by 0 bases and J by 0 bases, with 9 bases left in between. Germline loops: CDR1 SGHTA, CDR2 FQGNSA. The CDR3 nucleotides are TGTGCCAGCAGCTTAGCGATAGGGAGCTCCTACGAGCAGTACTTC. Residues: CASSLAIGSSYEQYF.

There are a few counts of this clonotype. The chain combines TRBV6-2 or TRBV6-3 with TRBJ1-5; TRBD1 is a possible D gene (5 bases). This CDR3 region has 18 residues. Germline V gene sequence: CDR1 MNHEY, CDR2 SVGEGT. V dropped 5 bases and J dropped 0 bases, with 20 bases sitting between them. The CDR3 coding sequence is TGTGCCAGCAGTAGGGCGCAGGGCGACCTTTATAGCAATCAGCCCCAGCATTTT. Its translation: CASSRAQGDLYSNQPQHF.

The CDR3 here is CASSFGTRGTDTQYF. CDR3 DNA sequence: TGTGCCAGCAGCTTCGGGACCAGGGGTACAGATACGCAGTATTTT. The chain uses TRBV7-9 and TRBJ2-3; TRBD1 might be the D (6 bases). V was trimmed by 3 bases and J by 3 bases, leaving 13 bases between them. The CDR3 is 15 amino acids. From germline, CDR1 is SEHNR and CDR2 FQNEAQ (reference sequence).

The chain is built from TRBV10-3 and TRBJ2-2, with 7 bases identical to TRBD1. The CDR3 is 14 residues long. V was pared by 6 bases and J by 4 bases, with 5 bases of the junction left unmatched. The germline V gene has CDR1 ENHRY and CDR2 SYGVKD. The CDR3 DNA is TGTGCCATCAGGGTCGCAGGGGGCACCGGGGAGCTGTTTTTT. This codes for CAIRVAGGTGELFF.

The V gene is TRBV7-9, the J gene TRBJ2-1; 9 bases map to TRBD1. The CDR3 extends over 14 amino acids. The germline V gene has CDR1 SEHNR and CDR2 FQNEAQ (reference sequence). J lost 5 bases, V lost 6 bases, and 5 bases had no gene match. The CDR3 DNA follows: TGTGCCAGCAGGCTCCGGGACAGGGACAATGAGCAGTTCTTC. Its protein is CASRLRDRDNEQFF.

This chain joins TRBV27 and TRBJ2-1, with TRBD2 identical over 11 bases. With 5 bases clipped from V and 9 bases from J, the junction kept 9 bases outside the gene matches. Germline-derived CDR1 and CDR2 are MNHEY and SMNVEV (reference sequence). CDR3 size: 15 residues. CDR3 nucleotide sequence: TGTGCCAGCAGTGCCCCACTAGCGGGAGTCGGTGAGCAGTTCTTC. Protein: CASSAPLAGVGEQFF.

This clonotype was observed at least ten times. This chain joins TRBV7-3 and TRBJ2-3; D remains ambiguous. The CDR3 has 16 residues. Germline V CDR1 and CDR2: SGHTA, FQGTGA. V lost 4 bases to trimming and J lost 2 bases, with 16 bases between them. CDR3 sequence (DNA): TGTGCCAGCAGCTCGAACCTCCAAAGTTCCACAGATACGCAGTATTTT. It translates to CASSSNLQSSTDTQYF.

The sample holds a few counts of this clonotype. V is TRBV6-2 or TRBV6-3 and J is TRBJ2-1, with 9 bases aligning to TRBD2. V shed 5 bases, J shed 5 bases, and the junction held 7 bases outside the gene matches. CDR3 length: 15 residues. CDR1 MNHEY and CDR2 SVGEGT come from the germline V gene. For the CDR3, the DNA is TGTGCCAGCAGTCGCAGACTAGCGGTCCACAATGAGCAGTTCTTC. Translating it yields CASSRRLAVHNEQFF.

This clonotype was counted only a few times. The chain couples TRBV27 to TRBJ1-1, with 8 bases fitting TRBD1. The CDR3 runs to 14 residues. Losses at the gene ends were 8 bases for V and 1 base for J; bases not matched to a gene: 6. Germline lookup yields CDR1 MNHEY and CDR2 SMNVEV (reference sequence). The CDR3 loop reads CASAPGQENTEAFF. The DNA of the CDR3 is TGTGCCAGCGCACCGGGACAGGAGAACACTGAAGCTTTCTTT.

This clonotype showed up just a few times. The chain joins TRBV20-1 to TRBJ2-7, with TRBD1 as a possible D gene (6 bases). Looked up from germline, CDR1 is DFQATT and CDR2 is SNEGSKA (reference sequence). Trimming removed 3 bases from V and 3 bases from J, with 15 bases in between. This CDR3 region has 14 residues. The CDR3 DNA reads TGCAGTGCTAGGCCGCCGGCACAGGGCTACGAGCAGTACTTC. It is translated as CSARPPAQGYEQYF.

The chain is built from TRBV6-1 and TRBJ2-7; 7 bases align to TRBD1. With 3 bases clipped from V and 3 bases from J, the junction kept 8 bases outside the gene matches. This CDR3 contains 15 residues. Per germline, CDR1 MNHNS and CDR2 SASEGT. In nucleotides, the CDR3 is TGTGCCAGCAGTGACACCGGGACAGCGCGCTACGAGCAGTACTTC. This encodes CASSDTGTARYEQYF.

This clonotype occurred a few times. CDR3 in amino acids: CASSFGYQRETQYF. In nucleotides, the CDR3 is TGTGCCAGCAGCTTCGGTTACCAGCGAGAGACCCAGTACTTC. The chain joins TRBV5-5 to TRBJ2-5, with D hard to call. V was trimmed by 2 bases and J by 4 bases, leaving 12 bases between them. The CDR3 is 14 amino acids. Looked up from germline, CDR1 is SGHKS and CDR2 is YYEKEE (reference sequence). Supplemented by reference TRBV5-5 and TRBJ2-5, the full variable domain reads DAGVTQSPTHLIKTRGQQVTLRCSPISGHKSVSWYQQVLGQGPQFIFQYYEKEERGRGNFPDRFSARQFPNYSSELNVNALLLGDSALYLCASSFGYQRETQYFGPGTRLLVL.

The chain has TRBV5-1 and TRBJ2-5, with a weak D call TRBD2 (7 bases). The ends were cut back, 5 bases at V and 5 bases at J, with 16 bases in the middle. This CDR3 is 14 amino acids long. In germline, CDR1 is SGHRS, CDR2 YFSETQ. CDR3 in amino acids: CASSRGEGLETQYF. DNA for the CDR3: TGCGCCAGCAGTAGGGGGGAGGGCCTCGAGACCCAGTACTTC. Complete variable domain (other parts from reference TRBV5-1 and TRBJ2-5): KAGVTQTPRYLIKTRGQQVTLSCSPISGHRSVSWYQQTPGQGLQFLFEYFSETQRNKGNFPGRFSGRQFSNSRSEMNVSTLELGDSALYLCASSRGEGLETQYFGPGTRLLVL.

This clonotype has only one observation. The chain employs TRBV30 and TRBJ2-1, with D possibly TRBD1 on 8 matching bases. The CDR3 is made up of 16 amino acids. V was pared by 0 bases and J by 9 bases, with 21 bases between. Germline CDR1 and CDR2: GTSNPN and SVGIG (reference sequence). CDR3 in DNA: TGTGCCTGGAGTGTGCACAGGGGGGGCATCTCTGGTGAGCAGTTCTTC. It specifies CAWSVHRGGISGEQFF.